The clone carrying this T cell receptor beta chain was detected only a few times. What was amplified from RNA transcripts were TCR beta CDR3 regions. Using the HTBI primer set, a first-round RT-PCR was run on the TCR CDR3. Using its own MiXCR run on the multiplex PCR reads, TCRdb lists one record per CDR3 protein. The table lists approximately 600,000 distinct CDR3 sequences, approximately 14% of them singletons. The V segment lost 5 bases and the J segment 7 bases; nucleotides outside the gene matches: 5. Germline-derived CDR1 and CDR2 are SGHTA and FQGNSA. The CDR3 has 14 amino acids. The sample is drawn from a study of T cells in Graves' hyperthyroidism and ophthalmopathy.

This chain uses TRBV7-2 with TRBJ2-2; 9 positions agree with TRBD1. The sequenced sample consisted of blood. This receptor was taken from a woman aged 25 to 45 with Graves' hyperthyroidism that later progressed to Graves' ophthalmopathy. The CDR3 DNA reads as TGTGCCAGCAGCGTACAGGGGGCTGGCGGGGAGCTGTTTTTT. Translating gives CASSVQGAGGELFF.